A single sample is the source of the 4 T cell receptor beta chains below, sequenced in a study of blood T cell repertoires in COVID-19. TCRdb's table, derived via immunoSEQ multiplex PCR, lists solely in-frame clones and lacks some. The sample lists about 260,000 clones; 88% were seen once. The source material was PBMCs or T cells enriched from blood (not recorded which). Source of these receptors: a woman aged 40 to 50 with acute COVID-19.

The chain employs TRBV11-2 and TRBJ1-6, with 10 nucleotides matching TRBD1. The CDR3 is made up of 16 amino acids. Losses at the gene ends were 1 base for V and 8 bases for J; bases not matched to a gene: 5. The germline CDR1 and CDR2 sequences are SGHAT and FQNNGV. In DNA form, the CDR3 reads TGTGCCAGCAGCTTAGTCGTGGGACAGGGGTATTCACCCCTCCACTTT. As protein: CASSLVVGQGYSPLHF.

This chain links TRBV5-1 with TRBJ2-6, with TRBD1 matching 8 bases. V trimming: 4 bases; J trimming: 2 bases; junction bases outside the gene matches: 5. The CDR3 consists of 16 residues. The V gene's germline CDR1 is SGHRS and CDR2 YFSETQ. CDR3 region: CASSGQQGAGANVLTF. The CDR3 bases are TGCGCCAGCAGCGGCCAACAGGGGGCTGGGGCCAACGTCCTGACTTTC.

V gene TRBV5-1 combines with J gene TRBJ1-1, with a possible D match to TRBD1 (6 bases). Trimming removed 0 bases from V and 0 bases from J, with 9 bases in between. Germline CDR1 and CDR2: SGHRS and YFSETQ. The CDR3 length is 15 residues. For the CDR3, the DNA is TGCGCCAGCAGCTTGGTGGGGGCCCTGAACACTGAAGCTTTCTTT. Translating gives CASSLVGALNTEAFF.

Here the CDR3 reads CASSLTPANSYEKLFF. CDR3 DNA: TGTGCCAGCAGCCTTACACCAGCGAACTCATATGAAAAACTGTTTTTT. The chain employs TRBV14 and TRBJ1-4; D ambiguous. The germline V and J ends were trimmed by 4 bases and 6 bases, with 18 bases remaining between them. Germline CDR1 and CDR2: SGHDN and FVKESK. This CDR3 is built from 16 residues.